Listed below are T cell receptor beta chains from one sample, sequenced in a study of shared clonotypes between healthy human individuals. Sequencing used immunoSEQ multiplex PCR; TCRdb keeps in-frame clones, though not all of them. The table shows 1 million to 1.3 million clones, with around three quarters occurring only once. Sequenced material: memory CD4+ T cells from PBMCs. The receptor set was obtained from a man aged 18 to 30 in good health. Some clones in this sample may be carry-over from other donors' samples. Each CDR3 is given with its conserved first and last residue. D genes are given only for firm matches. Rows may omit the clone size; those that give it use once, few, many or a size class.

TRBV30	once	TRBJ2-7	.	CAWSDDYEQYF	TGTGCCTGGAGCGATGACTACGAGCAGTACTTC
TRBV28	.	TRBJ2-1	TRBD2	CASSLGGSAGNEQFF	TGTGCCAGCAGTTTGGGGGGGAGCGCGGGCAATGAGCAGTTCTTC
TRBV19	.	TRBJ1-5	.	CASSIEGQGSQPQHF	TGTGCCAGTAGTATAGAAGGGCAGGGTAGTCAGCCCCAGCATTTT
TRBV30	.	TRBJ1-2	.	CAWSQSHGGYTF	TGTGCCTGGAGTCAAAGCCATGGAGGCTACACCTTC
TRBV30	.	TRBJ2-3	TRBD2	CAWSGERDYSPDTQYF	TGTGCCTGGAGTGGGGAAAGGGACTACTCGCCAGATACGCAGTATTTT
TRBV19	.	TRBJ2-7	TRBD1	CASNPRDRHYEQYF	TGTGCCAGTAATCCGCGGGACAGGCACTACGAGCAGTACTTC
TRBV5-1	.	TRBJ1-2	.	CASSPSGLGYTF	TGCGCCAGCAGCCCCTCGGGACTTGGCTACACCTTC
TRBV28	.	TRBJ2-5	TRBD2	CASSLYGTGGPRETQYF	TGTGCCAGCAGTTTATACGGAACGGGAGGGCCACGAGAGACCCAGTACTTC
TRBV5-5	.	TRBJ1-1	TRBD1	CASSLQGAVNTEAFF	TGTGCCAGCAGCTTGCAGGGGGCGGTGAACACTGAAGCTTTCTTT
TRBV4-1	.	TRBJ1-3	.	CASSQGGRGSGNTIYF	TGCGCCAGCAGCCAAGGAGGACGCGGCTCTGGAAACACCATATATTTT
TRBV18	.	TRBJ2-5	.	CASSPRGETQYF	TGTGCCAGCTCACCAAGGGGAGAGACCCAGTACTTC
TRBV19	.	TRBJ2-4	.	CASRAPANIQYF	TGTGCCAGTAGGGCCCCCGCAAACATTCAGTACTTC
TRBV5-1	.	TRBJ1-2	.	CASSYRLNYGYTF	TGCGCCAGCAGCTACAGGCTTAACTATGGCTACACCTTC
TRBV4-3	once	TRBJ1-2	TRBD1	CASSQAAGGSGHYGYTF	TGCGCCAGCAGCCAAGCTGCAGGGGGCAGTGGACACTATGGCTACACCTTC
TRBV28	.	TRBJ2-2	TRBD2	CASSVRTSGSITGELFF	TGTGCCAGCAGTGTGCGGACTAGCGGGAGTATTACGGGGGAGCTGTTTTTT
TRBV7-9	.	TRBJ2-5	.	CASRLTGAPQETQYF	TGTGCCAGCAGGTTAACGGGAGCCCCCCAAGAGACCCAGTACTTC
TRBV2	.	TRBJ1-5	.	CASTQGASNQPQHF	TGTGCCAGCACCCAAGGGGCGAGCAATCAGCCCCAGCATTTT
TRBV4-1	few	TRBJ1-2	.	CASSQGTNYGYTF	TGCGCCAGCAGCCAGGGCACTAACTATGGCTACACCTTC
TRBV21-1	.	TRBJ2-2	.	CASSIGICCTGELFF	TGTGCCAGCAGCATCGGCATCTGTTGTACCGGGGAGCTGTTTTTT
TRBV18	.	TRBJ2-2	.	CASSPARAGTNTGELFF	TGTGCCAGCTCACCAGCGCGGGCAGGAACGAACACCGGGGAGCTGTTTTTT
TRBV28	.	TRBJ1-5	TRBD1	CASSSPGQVSNQPQHF	TGTGCCAGCAGTTCTCCAGGACAGGTTAGCAATCAGCCCCAGCATTTT
TRBV27	.	TRBJ2-5	TRBD1	CASSTDPGTTGGETQYF	TGTGCCAGCAGTACTGATCCCGGGACGACAGGGGGGGAGACCCAGTACTTC
TRBV29-1	.	TRBJ2-3	TRBD1	CSVDQGVDTQYF	TGCAGCGTTGACCAGGGGGTGGATACGCAGTATTTT
TRBV5-1	.	TRBJ2-1	.	CASSLRQASSYNEQFF	TGCGCCAGCAGCCTCCGCCAGGCGAGCTCCTACAATGAGCAGTTCTTC
TRBV5-1	.	TRBJ2-7	TRBD2	CASSLGGLAGGSYEQYF	TGCGCCAGCAGCTTGGGAGGCCTAGCGGGAGGCTCCTACGAGCAGTACTTC
TRBV7-9	.	TRBJ2-1	.	CASSPAPWTNSSYNEQFF	TGTGCCAGCAGCCCAGCCCCCTGGACGAACAGCTCCTACAATGAGCAGTTCTTC
TRBV6-5	.	TRBJ2-7	.	CASSYSRHSYEQYF	TGTGCCAGCAGTTACTCGAGGCACTCCTACGAGCAGTACTTC
TRBV7-6	.	TRBJ2-1	TRBD2	CASSSRDYPGVEQFF	TGTGCCAGCAGCAGCCGGGACTACCCGGGAGTTGAGCAGTTCTTC
TRBV5-1	once	TRBJ2-7	TRBD2	CASSLGLAGGLAYEQYF	TGCGCCAGCAGCTTGGGTCTGGCGGGAGGGCTAGCCTACGAGCAGTACTTC
TRBV10-3	.	TRBJ1-6	.	CAISESGSPLHF	TGTGCCATCAGTGAGTCGGGTTCACCCCTCCACTTT
TRBV27	.	TRBJ2-7	.	CASSLRWPGVARSSYEQYF	TGTGCCAGCAGTTTAAGGTGGCCAGGGGTCGCCCGGAGCTCCTACGAGCAGTACTTC
TRBV5-1	.	TRBJ2-2	.	CASYDTANTGELFF	TGCGCCAGCTATGACACGGCGAACACCGGGGAGCTGTTTTTT
TRBV7-2	.	TRBJ2-7	.	CASKAGQPGEQYF	TGTGCCAGTAAAGCGGGTCAGCCCGGGGAGCAGTACTTC
TRBV27	.	TRBJ1-2	.	CASSLGPFYGYTF	TGTGCCAGCAGTTTGGGGCCGTTTTATGGCTACACCTTC
TRBV27	.	TRBJ2-1	.	CASSRAFYNEQFF	TGTGCCAGCAGCCGGGCCTTCTACAATGAGCAGTTCTTC
TRBV7-9	.	TRBJ2-7	TRBD2	CASSFTGAGDEQYF	TGTGCCAGCAGCTTTACTGGAGCGGGAGACGAGCAGTACTTC
TRBV7-8	.	TRBJ1-1	.	CASSLAAGNTEAFF	TGTGCCAGCAGCTTAGCCGCGGGGAACACTGAAGCTTTCTTT
TRBV18	.	TRBJ1-5	.	CASSPEGDQPQHF	TGTGCCAGCTCACCTGAGGGTGATCAGCCCCAGCATTTT
TRBV5-1	.	TRBJ1-1	.	CASRNGQLMNTEAFF	TGCGCCAGCAGAAACGGACAGCTGATGAACACTGAAGCTTTCTTT
TRBV5-1	.	TRBJ1-4	TRBD1	CASSLAGDRVEKLFF	TGCGCCAGCAGCTTGGCCGGGGACAGGGTGGAAAAACTGTTTTTT
TRBV5-6	.	TRBJ2-7	TRBD1	CASSGQGLYEQYF	TGTGCCAGCAGTGGACAGGGACTGTACGAGCAGTACTTC
TRBV4-3	few	TRBJ1-5	.	CASSQVGGQPQHF	TGCGCCAGCAGCCAAGTGGGGGGACAGCCCCAGCATTTT
TRBV10-3	.	TRBJ2-7	.	CAISELDTQPWAQYF	TGTGCCATCAGTGAATTGGACACCCAGCCGTGGGCGCAGTACTTC
TRBV19	.	TRBJ2-2	TRBD2	CASSSGRGSNTGELFF	TGTGCCAGTAGTAGCGGGAGAGGTTCGAACACCGGGGAGCTGTTTTTT
TRBV7-8	few	TRBJ1-1	.	CASSLSRATEAFF	TGTGCCAGCAGCTTGTCAAGGGCCACTGAAGCTTTCTTT
TRBV5-1	.	TRBJ2-1	.	CASSSQGHSAEQFF	TGCGCCAGCAGCTCTCAGGGACATTCCGCCGAGCAGTTCTTC
TRBV10-3	.	TRBJ2-7	TRBD2	CAISDRTSGRAYLHEQYF	TGTGCCATCAGCGATAGGACTAGCGGGAGGGCCTATCTTCACGAGCAGTACTTC
TRBV6-6	.	TRBJ2-7	TRBD1	CASSRDSSTQQYF	TGTGCCAGCAGTAGGGACAGTTCTACGCAGCAGTACTTC
TRBV7-3	.	TRBJ2-3	TRBD2	CASSLALAGGTDTQYF	TGTGCCAGCAGCTTAGCGCTAGCGGGGGGAACAGATACGCAGTATTTT